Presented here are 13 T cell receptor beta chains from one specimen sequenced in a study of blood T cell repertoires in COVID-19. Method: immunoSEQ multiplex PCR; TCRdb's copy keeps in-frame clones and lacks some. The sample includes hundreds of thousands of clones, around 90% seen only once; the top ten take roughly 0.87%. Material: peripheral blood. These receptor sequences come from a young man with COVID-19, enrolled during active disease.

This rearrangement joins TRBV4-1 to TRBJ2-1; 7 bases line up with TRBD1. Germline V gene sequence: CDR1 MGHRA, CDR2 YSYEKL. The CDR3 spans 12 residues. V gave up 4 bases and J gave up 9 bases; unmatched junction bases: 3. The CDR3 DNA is TGCGCCAGCAGCCCGACAGGGATTGAGCAGTTCTTC. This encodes CASSPTGIEQFF.

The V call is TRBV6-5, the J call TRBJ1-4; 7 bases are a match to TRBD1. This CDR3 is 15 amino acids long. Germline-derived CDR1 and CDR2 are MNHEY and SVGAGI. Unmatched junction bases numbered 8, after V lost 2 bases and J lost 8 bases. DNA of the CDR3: TGTGCCAGCAGTTACACACAAACGACAGGGGAAAAACTGTTTTTT. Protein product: CASSYTQTTGEKLFF.

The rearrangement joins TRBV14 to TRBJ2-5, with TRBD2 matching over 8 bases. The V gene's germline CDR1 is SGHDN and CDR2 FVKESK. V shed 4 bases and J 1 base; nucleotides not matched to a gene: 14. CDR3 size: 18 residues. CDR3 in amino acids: CASSPQTRFGGVQETQYF. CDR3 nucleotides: TGTGCCAGCAGCCCCCAAACCCGCTTCGGGGGGGTCCAAGAGACCCAGTACTTC.

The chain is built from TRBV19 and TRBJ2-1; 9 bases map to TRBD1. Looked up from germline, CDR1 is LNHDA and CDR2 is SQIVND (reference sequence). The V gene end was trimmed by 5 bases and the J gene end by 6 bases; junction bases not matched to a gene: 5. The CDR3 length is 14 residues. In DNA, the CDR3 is TGTGCCAGTAGTGTGACAGGGGGTCTCAATGAGCAGTTCTTC. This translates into CASSVTGGLNEQFF.

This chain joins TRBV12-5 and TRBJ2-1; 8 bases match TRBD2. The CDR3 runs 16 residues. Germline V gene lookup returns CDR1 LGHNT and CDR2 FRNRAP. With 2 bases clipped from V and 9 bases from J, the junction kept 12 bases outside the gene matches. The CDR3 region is CASGLMPGAGRGEQFF. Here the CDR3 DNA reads TGTGCTAGTGGTTTGATGCCCGGGGCCGGGAGGGGTGAGCAGTTCTTC. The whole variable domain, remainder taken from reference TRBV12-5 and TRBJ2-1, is DARVTQTPRHKVTEMGQEVTMRCQPILGHNTVFWYRQTMMQGLELLAYFRNRAPLDDSGMPKDRFSAEMPDATLATLKIQPSEPRDSAVYFCASGLMPGAGRGEQFFGPGTRLTVL.

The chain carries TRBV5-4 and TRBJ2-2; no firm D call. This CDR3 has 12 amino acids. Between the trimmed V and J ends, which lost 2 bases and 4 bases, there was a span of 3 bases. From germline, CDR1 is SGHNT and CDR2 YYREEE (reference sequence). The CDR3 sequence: CASSFSTGELFF. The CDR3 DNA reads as TGTGCCAGCAGCTTCAGCACCGGGGAGCTGTTTTTT.

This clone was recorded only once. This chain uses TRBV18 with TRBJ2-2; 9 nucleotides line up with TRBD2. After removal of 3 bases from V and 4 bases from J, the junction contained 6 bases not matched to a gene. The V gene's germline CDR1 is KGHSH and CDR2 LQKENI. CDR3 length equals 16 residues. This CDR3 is CASSPVAGEGTGELFF. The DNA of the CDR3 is TGTGCCAGCTCACCGGTAGCGGGAGAGGGCACCGGGGAGCTGTTTTTT.

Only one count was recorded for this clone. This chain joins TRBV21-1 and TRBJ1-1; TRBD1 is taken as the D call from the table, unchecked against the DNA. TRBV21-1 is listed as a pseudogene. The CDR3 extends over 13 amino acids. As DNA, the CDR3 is TGTGCCATCTGGGATGACAGTCCCAGGGATGCTTTCTTT. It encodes CAIWDDSPRDAFF.

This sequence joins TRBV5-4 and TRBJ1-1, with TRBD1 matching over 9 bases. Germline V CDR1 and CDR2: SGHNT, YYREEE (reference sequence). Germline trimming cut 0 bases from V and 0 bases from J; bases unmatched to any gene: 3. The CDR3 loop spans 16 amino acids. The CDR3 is CASSLVTGGMNTEAFF. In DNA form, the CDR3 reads TGTGCCAGCAGCTTGGTGACAGGGGGGATGAACACTGAAGCTTTCTTT.

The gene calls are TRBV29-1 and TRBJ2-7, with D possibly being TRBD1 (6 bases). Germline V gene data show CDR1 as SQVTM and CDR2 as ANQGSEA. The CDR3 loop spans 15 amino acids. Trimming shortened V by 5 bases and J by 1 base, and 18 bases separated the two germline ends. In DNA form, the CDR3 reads TGCAGCGTTTTGAGAACCGGGACACCTTCCTACGAGCAGTACTTC. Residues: CSVLRTGTPSYEQYF.

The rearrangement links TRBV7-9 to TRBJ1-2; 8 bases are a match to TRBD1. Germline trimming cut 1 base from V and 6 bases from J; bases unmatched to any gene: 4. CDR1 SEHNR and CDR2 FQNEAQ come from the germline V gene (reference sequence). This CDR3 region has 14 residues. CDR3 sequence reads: CASSLGTGRNGYTF. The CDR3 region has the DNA TGTGCCAGCAGCTTAGGGACAGGGCGGAATGGCTACACCTTC.

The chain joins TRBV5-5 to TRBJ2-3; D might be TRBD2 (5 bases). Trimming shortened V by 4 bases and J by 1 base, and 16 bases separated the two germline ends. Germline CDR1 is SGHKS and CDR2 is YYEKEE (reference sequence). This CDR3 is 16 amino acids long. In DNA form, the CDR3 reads TGTGCCAGCAGCGTTGGGTCGGGGATCGGCACAGATACGCAGTATTTT. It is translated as CASSVGSGIGTDTQYF. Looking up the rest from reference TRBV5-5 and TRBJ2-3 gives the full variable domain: DAGVTQSPTHLIKTRGQQVTLRCSPISGHKSVSWYQQVLGQGPQFIFQYYEKEERGRGNFPDRFSARQFPNYSSELNVNALLLGDSALYLCASSVGSGIGTDTQYFGPGTRLTVL.

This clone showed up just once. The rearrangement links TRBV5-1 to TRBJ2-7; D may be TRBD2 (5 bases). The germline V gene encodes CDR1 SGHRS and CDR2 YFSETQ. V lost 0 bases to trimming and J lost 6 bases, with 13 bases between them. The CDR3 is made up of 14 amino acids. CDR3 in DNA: TGCGCCAGCAGCTTGGCTATAAAGGGAGTCGAGCAGTACTTC. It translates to CASSLAIKGVEQYF. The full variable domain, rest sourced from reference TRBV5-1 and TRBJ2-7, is KAGVTQTPRYLIKTRGQQVTLSCSPISGHRSVSWYQQTPGQGLQFLFEYFSETQRNKGNFPGRFSGRQFSNSRSEMNVSTLELGDSALYLCASSLAIKGVEQYFGPGTRLTVT.